Below are 25 T cell receptor beta chains sequenced from a single sample in a study of technical replicates of blood from four donors. Only in-frame clones appear in the TCRdb table, and some are missing; sequencing was by immunoSEQ multiplex PCR. This table has some 77,000 clones, just under 95% appearing once. Sequences were obtained from T cells isolated from PBMCs. The receptors come from a human donor in good health.

This clone turned up a few times. The gene calls are TRBV5-4 and TRBJ2-7; TRBD2 matches at 7 bases. Germline values: CDR1 SGHNT, CDR2 YYREEE (reference sequence). The junction had 6 bases not matched to a gene; V was cut back by 0 bases and J by 3 bases. This CDR3 spans 15 amino acids. The DNA for the CDR3 is TGTGCCAGCAGCTTGGATCTAGCGGAGATCTACGAGCAGTACTTC. Translation: CASSLDLAEIYEQYF.

J is TRBJ2-7 and V is TRBV7-2; D uncertain. The V end was cut by 3 bases, the J end by 3 bases, with 12 bases between. Germline CDR1 and CDR2: SGHTA and FQGNSA. The CDR3 has 14 amino acids. CDR3 in DNA: TGTGCCAGCAGCTTCATATCGCTATACTACGAGCAGTACTTC. Its protein product is CASSFISLYYEQYF.

J is TRBJ2-3 and V is TRBV6-1, with D tentatively TRBD2 (5 bases). The germline CDR1 and CDR2 sequences are MNHNS and SASEGT. V was cut by 4 bases and J by 6 bases, with 14 bases left in between. The CDR3 covers 14 residues. CDR3 loop: CASSVSSPGDTQYF. DNA of the CDR3: TGTGCCAGCAGTGTGTCTAGCCCTGGGGATACGCAGTATTTT.

The rearrangement uses TRBV28 and TRBJ2-1; 11 bases fit TRBD2. CDR3 length: 15 amino acids. The trim removed 6 bases at V and 9 bases at J, leaving 10 bases unmatched. Germline V gene sequence: CDR1 MDHEN, CDR2 SYDVKM. The CDR3 DNA sequence: TGTGCCAGCAGCCCATCTAGCGGGAGGAGAGGTGAGCAGTTCTTC. Residues: CASSPSSGRRGEQFF.

In regard to this clone: The same CDR3 is also encoded by other DNA sequences in this sample. The CDR3 sequence is CSVGQLNQPQHF. The CDR3 DNA is TGCAGCGTTGGACAGCTCAATCAGCCCCAGCATTTT. The chain employs TRBV29-1 and TRBJ1-5, with D possibly matching TRBD1 (5 bases). This CDR3 has 12 amino acids. Germline V gene data show CDR1 as SQVTM and CDR2 as ANQGSEA. Between the trimmed V and J ends, which lost 4 bases and 3 bases, there was a span of 7 bases. The variable domain in full, with the rest retrieved from reference TRBV29-1 and TRBJ1-5, is SAVISQKPSRDICQRGTSLTIQCQVDSQVTMMFWYRQQPGQSLTLIATANQGSEATYESGFVIDKFPISRPNLTFSTLTVSNMSPEDSSIYLCSVGQLNQPQHFGDGTRLSIL.

The chain has TRBV2 and TRBJ2-2, with TRBD2 as a possible D gene (6 bases). The germline V gene has CDR1 SNHLY and CDR2 FYNNEI. Trimming removed 6 bases from V and 6 bases from J, with 17 bases in between. CDR3 length: 15 residues. The CDR3 region has the DNA TGTGCCAGCAGAGCCCCGGGGGTCGAAGCCGGGGAGCTGTTTTTT. Its protein is CASRAPGVEAGELFF.

The chain carries TRBV28 and TRBJ1-5; 10 positions match TRBD1. V lost 7 bases, J lost 0 bases, and 12 bases stayed unmatched. Germline loops: CDR1 MDHEN, CDR2 SYDVKM. The CDR3 extends over 18 amino acids. The DNA of the CDR3 is TGTGCCAGCACCGGGATGGGACAGGGGATGCGTAGCAATCAGCCCCAGCATTTT. This codes for CASTGMGQGMRSNQPQHF.

This chain links TRBV6-5 with TRBJ2-7; D may be TRBD2 (6 bases). The CDR3 runs to 13 residues. Germline CDR1 MNHEY, CDR2 SVGAGI. Trimming left V 2 bases short and J 3 bases short, with 8 bases between. CDR3 loop: CASSYGGYYEQYF. The CDR3 DNA follows: TGTGCCAGCAGTTACGGGGGGTACTACGAGCAGTACTTC.

The rearrangement links TRBV2 to TRBJ2-2; the match to TRBD2 covers 7 bases. The CDR3 loop spans 16 amino acids. Germline loops: CDR1 SNHLY, CDR2 FYNNEI. V lost 2 bases and J lost 2; bases outside the gene matches: 5. CDR3 bases: TGTGCCAGCAGTGAAAGCGGGACGATTAACACCGGGGAGCTGTTTTTT. The encoded protein is CASSESGTINTGELFF.

The CDR3 nucleotides are TGTGCCAGCAGCTTACTTCAGCGGGGGCCCTACGAGCAGTACTTC. It encodes CASSLLQRGPYEQYF. The rearrangement uses TRBV7-2 and TRBJ2-7, with 8 bases aligning to TRBD2. CDR3 size: 15 residues. Trimming cost V 2 bases and J 2 bases; bases outside gene matches: 5. Looked up from germline, CDR1 is SGHTA and CDR2 is FQGNSA.

The chain employs TRBV7-9 and TRBJ2-7; a possible D gene is TRBD1 (5 bases). The CDR3 runs 16 residues. The germline CDR1 and CDR2 sequences are SEHNR and FQNEAQ (reference sequence). V shed 6 bases and J shed 3 bases, with 21 bases lying between them. CDR3 DNA sequence: TGTGCCAGCAGTGGTAGTCATGGGGCCAGACTCTACGAGCAGTACTTC. Protein product: CASSGSHGARLYEQYF.

This clone showed up just a few times. The CDR3: CASSKERGQGSSGEQFF. The CDR3 nucleotides are TGTGCCAGCAGCAAAGAGAGGGGACAGGGAAGTAGTGGTGAGCAGTTCTTC. The chain links TRBV21-1 to TRBJ2-1; the D call TRBD1 from the table was never checked on the DNA. TRBV21-1 is noted as a pseudogene. The CDR3 extends over 17 amino acids.

The V and J genes are TRBV6-5 and TRBJ2-5, with 8 bases lining up with TRBD2. Per germline, CDR1 MNHEY and CDR2 SVGAGI. J lost 1 base, V lost 5 bases, and 3 bases had no gene match. The CDR3 has 14 residues. CDR3 bases: TGTGCCAGCAGTCCTAGCGGGCCCCAAGAGACCCAGTACTTC. It translates to CASSPSGPQETQYF.

The chain uses TRBV11-1 and TRBJ2-1, with 9 bases fitting TRBD2. Per the germline V gene, CDR1 is SGHAT and CDR2 is FQDESV (reference sequence). There are 15 residues in the CDR3. Trimming took 7 bases from V and 8 from J; bases not matched to a gene: 12. The CDR3 sequence: CASTPGAGGQDEQFF. The CDR3 coding sequence is TGTGCCAGCACCCCGGGGGCGGGAGGGCAGGATGAGCAGTTCTTC. The entire variable domain, with the rest obtained from reference TRBV11-1 and TRBJ2-1, is as follows: EAEVAQSPRYKITEKSQAVAFWCDPISGHATLYWYRQILGQGPELLVQFQDESVVDDSQLPKDRFSAERLKGVDSTLKIQPAELGDSAMYLCASTPGAGGQDEQFFGPGTRLTVL.

V usage is TRBV6-5 and J usage is TRBJ1-1; D is uncertain. There are 16 residues in the CDR3. CDR1 MNHEY and CDR2 SVGAGI come from the germline V gene. Trimming shortened V by 2 bases and J by 0 bases, and 13 bases separated the two germline ends. CDR3 protein: CASSYRPGSMNTEAFF. The CDR3 nucleotides are TGTGCCAGCAGTTACCGACCCGGGTCCATGAACACTGAAGCTTTCTTT.

This chain connects TRBV11-2 to TRBJ2-7, with 11 bases fitting TRBD1. With V trimmed by 3 bases and J by 6 bases, 7 bases remained unmatched. CDR3 length equals 15 residues. Germline-derived CDR1 and CDR2 are SGHAT and FQNNGV. The chain's CDR3 is CASSFSGQGETEQYF. The CDR3 DNA sequence: TGTGCCAGCAGCTTTTCGGGACAGGGGGAGACCGAGCAGTACTTC.

The V and J genes are TRBV11-1 and TRBJ1-1; D remains unclear. V was pared by 3 bases and J by 2 bases, with 10 bases between. Germline V gene lookup returns CDR1 SGHAT and CDR2 FQDESV (reference sequence). The CDR3 is made up of 14 amino acids. CDR3 sequence reads: CASSFTRGNTEAFF. For the CDR3, the DNA is TGTGCCAGCAGCTTTACCCGGGGAAACACTGAAGCTTTCTTT.

The chain links TRBV4-1 to TRBJ1-2; TRBD1 matches 7 bases. Germline trimming cut 4 bases from V and 6 bases from J; bases unmatched to any gene: 5. Germline V gives CDR1 MGHRA, CDR2 YSYEKL. CDR3 length equals 13 residues. The CDR3: CASSLTGKNGYTF. The CDR3 region has the DNA TGCGCCAGCAGCCTGACAGGGAAGAATGGCTACACCTTC.

The chain uses TRBV14 and TRBJ2-4; D is perhaps TRBD2 (5 bases). Germline V lookup: CDR1 SGHDN, CDR2 FVKESK. Trimming cost V 4 bases and J 0 bases, with 10 bases left between them. The CDR3 consists of 15 residues. The CDR3 sequence: CASSRVAKAKNIQYF. The CDR3 bases are TGTGCCAGCAGCCGCGTAGCGAAAGCCAAAAACATTCAGTACTTC.

The chain joins TRBV6-6 to TRBJ2-3; TRBD1 matches 9 bases. Germline assignment: CDR1 MNHNY and CDR2 SVGAGI (reference sequence). The CDR3 covers 16 residues. Trimming took 5 bases from V and 2 from J; bases not matched to a gene: 8. The CDR3 bases are TGTGCCAGCAGTAGCGGACAGGGGCGCTTCACAGATACGCAGTATTTT. Its translation is CASSSGQGRFTDTQYF.

This chain links TRBV19 with TRBJ1-1; D perhaps matches TRBD1 (5 bases). Between the trimmed V and J ends, which lost 6 bases and 3 bases, there was a span of 8 bases. CDR3 length: 12 amino acids. Germline CDR1 is LNHDA and CDR2 is SQIVND (reference sequence). As DNA, the CDR3 is TGTGCCAGTAGCGGGGGGGACACTGAAGCTTTCTTT. Protein sequence: CASSGGDTEAFF.

The chain has TRBV4-1 and TRBJ2-7, with TRBD2 matching 10 bases. V shed 1 base and J 4 bases; nucleotides not matched to a gene: 10. The germline V gene encodes CDR1 MGHRA and CDR2 YSYEKL. The CDR3 runs to 17 residues. CDR3 loop: CASSQVYMGLANYEQYF. CDR3 nucleotides: TGCGCCAGCAGCCAAGTCTATATGGGACTAGCGAATTACGAGCAGTACTTC.

This chain connects TRBV29-1 to TRBJ2-5; 8 bases align to TRBD2. This CDR3 has 13 amino acids. Trimming took 4 bases from V and 4 from J; bases not matched to a gene: 5. Germline lookup yields CDR1 SQVTM and CDR2 ANQGSEA. The CDR3 loop reads CSVAGLASETQYF. The CDR3 DNA follows: TGCAGCGTTGCCGGACTAGCCTCAGAGACCCAGTACTTC.

V and J are TRBV6-4 and TRBJ2-7, with TRBD1 matching over 8 bases. The CDR3 totals 14 residues. After removal of 5 bases from V and 2 bases from J, the junction contained 5 bases not matched to a gene. Germline assignment: CDR1 MRHNA and CDR2 SNTAGT. CDR3 coding DNA: TGTGCCAGCAGTCAAGACAGGGGCCCCTACGAGCAGTACTTC. The encoded protein is CASSQDRGPYEQYF.

The DNA for the CDR3 is TGTGCCAGCAGTTTAACAGCCCTTAACTATGGCTACACCTTC. This encodes CASSLTALNYGYTF. The chain joins TRBV27 to TRBJ1-2, with no clear D. From germline, CDR1 is MNHEY and CDR2 SMNVEV (reference sequence). V was cut by 2 bases and J by 1 base, with 8 bases left in between. The CDR3 totals 14 residues.